The following is a TCR beta chain sequence with its context. The record originates from a study of PD-L1 blockade in urothelial cancer. Study in general: Male sex and bladder-origin urothelial cancer were recorded for twenty-five of 29 patients. Prior chemotherapy ranged from 0 to 3 regimens per patient. Investigators checked blood 3 weeks (second dose) and 6 weeks after treatment start. The median number of T cells present in blood samples was approximately 140,000.

This table comes from immunoSEQ multiplex PCR, and its TCRdb copy is limited to in-frame clones, with some not included. The table lists some 56,000 clones, roughly 80% of them singletons. Time point of the sample: pretreatment peripheral blood. Sequenced here: PBMCs, sampled around atezolizumab (anti-PD-L1) treatment. The origin of this receptor is a man aged 50 to 60 with urothelial cancer.

The CDR3 spells CASSTGPGWGEETQYF. The CDR3 DNA sequence: TGTGCCAGCAGTACCGGGCCCGGGTGGGGCGAGGAGACCCAGTACTTC. The chain recombines TRBV5-4 with TRBJ2-5; D may be TRBD1 (5 bases). Trimming shortened V by 5 bases and J by 5 bases, and 22 bases separated the two germline ends. From germline, CDR1 is SGHNT and CDR2 YYREEE (reference sequence). The CDR3 is 16 amino acids. Based on the CDR3 plus reference TRBV5-4 and TRBJ2-5, the full variable domain is ETGVTQSPTHLIKTRGQQVTLRCSSQSGHNTVSWYQQALGQGPQFIFQYYREEENGRGNFPPRFSGLQFPNYSSELNVNALELDDSALYLCASSTGPGWGEETQYFGPGTRLLVL.